The next 16 T cell receptor beta chains were all read from a single sample in a study of CD8+ T cells in alopecia areata. RNA extraction and reverse transcription yielded cDNA as sequencing template. Assay used: immunoSEQ multiplex PCR; TCRdb lists only in-frame clones, some missing. The table includes about 140,000 clones, approximately 60% detected once. Sequenced: CD8+ T cells sorted from blood. These receptors all stem from a human donor in good health.

The chain is built from TRBV15 and TRBJ1-5; D ambiguous. CDR1 LNHNV and CDR2 YYDKDF come from the germline V gene (reference sequence). V was shortened by 8 bases and J by 10 bases, with 9 bases between the two germline ends. The CDR3 is 10 amino acids. The chain's CDR3 is CATGISPQHF. The CDR3 DNA reads as TGTGCCACCGGGATCAGCCCCCAGCATTTT.

The chain couples TRBV29-1 to TRBJ1-1; weak D call: TRBD1 (6 bases). The CDR3 has 12 residues. Germline CDR1 SQVTM, CDR2 ANQGSEA. Trimming took 3 bases from V and 9 from J, leaving 14 bases between them. DNA of the CDR3: TGCAGCGTTGAGGGCAGGGGCAGACAAGCTTTCTTT. This sequence encodes CSVEGRGRQAFF. The variable domain in full, completed from reference TRBV29-1 and TRBJ1-1, reads SAVISQKPSRDICQRGTSLTIQCQVDSQVTMMFWYRQQPGQSLTLIATANQGSEATYESGFVIDKFPISRPNLTFSTLTVSNMSPEDSSIYLCSVEGRGRQAFFGQGTRLTVV.

V gene TRBV11-2 combines with J gene TRBJ2-5; a possible D gene is TRBD1 (5 bases). The J call is doubtful: the DNA matches TRBJ2-7 better. Germline CDR1 SGHAT, CDR2 FQNNGV. This CDR3 has 15 amino acids. The CDR3 sequence: CASSLDPGASYEQYF. The CDR3 DNA sequence: TGTGCCAGCAGCTTAGACCCTGGGGCCTCGTACGAGCAGTACTTC.

This rearrangement joins TRBV5-1 to TRBJ2-7, with D maybe TRBD1 (5 bases). Germline V lookup: CDR1 SGHRS, CDR2 YFSETQ. The CDR3 covers 14 residues. Trimming stripped 0 bases from V and 5 bases from J, with 12 bases between. The CDR3 region is CASSLVGHIDEQYF. As DNA, the CDR3 is TGCGCCAGCAGCTTGGTAGGACATATCGACGAGCAGTACTTC. Full variable domain (remainder filled in from reference TRBV5-1 and TRBJ2-7): KAGVTQTPRYLIKTRGQQVTLSCSPISGHRSVSWYQQTPGQGLQFLFEYFSETQRNKGNFPGRFSGRQFSNSRSEMNVSTLELGDSALYLCASSLVGHIDEQYFGPGTRLTVT.

The J gene is TRBJ2-1, the V gene TRBV29-1; unclear D gene. CDR1 and CDR2 (germline): SQVTM, ANQGSEA. The CDR3 consists of 13 residues. V lost 0 bases and J 4 bases, leaving 7 bases between the germline ends. The CDR3 here is CSVEEATYNEQFF. The CDR3 nucleotides read TGCAGCGTTGAAGAGGCAACATACAATGAGCAGTTCTTC.

The gene calls are TRBV29-1 and TRBJ1-1; D may be TRBD1 (6 bases). This CDR3 is 14 amino acids long. From germline, CDR1 is SQVTM and CDR2 ANQGSEA. Trimming removed 7 bases from V and 0 bases from J, with 15 bases in between. CDR3 protein: CSASPTGMNTEAFF. CDR3 DNA: TGCAGCGCTTCCCCCACAGGGATGAACACTGAAGCTTTCTTT.

The rearrangement links TRBV27 to TRBJ2-5; tentatively, D is TRBD2 (5 bases). Germline V gene sequence: CDR1 MNHEY, CDR2 SMNVEV (reference sequence). This CDR3 has 16 residues. Trimming stripped 6 bases from V and 2 bases from J, with 19 bases between. CDR3 DNA: TGTGCCAGCAGACCTAGCCTCGGTCGGGTGCAAGAGACCCAGTACTTC. Residues: CASRPSLGRVQETQYF.

The chain has TRBV25-1 and TRBJ2-7, with 11 bases identical to TRBD2. Trimming cost V 2 bases and J 4 bases; bases outside gene matches: 7. CDR1 is MGHDK and CDR2 is SYGVNS in the germline V gene. The CDR3 runs to 16 residues. In nucleotides, the CDR3 is TGTGCCAGCAGTGAAGTGATAGCGGGAGGGGGTTACGAGCAGTACTTC. This translates into CASSEVIAGGGYEQYF.

The chain couples TRBV7-9 to TRBJ2-7, with unresolved D. The CDR3 covers 11 residues. Per germline, CDR1 SEHNR and CDR2 FQNEAQ (reference sequence). Trimming shortened V by 6 bases and J by 8 bases, and 11 bases separated the two germline ends. CDR3 region: CASSPSRQQYF. In DNA, the CDR3 is TGTGCCAGCAGTCCTTCACGCCAGCAGTACTTC.

This chain connects TRBV29-1 to TRBJ2-1; D gene uncertain. Trimming took off 7 bases at V and 5 bases at J, with 15 bases between the two ends. Germline V lookup: CDR1 SQVTM, CDR2 ANQGSEA. The CDR3 has 13 residues. The CDR3: CSAPSHQNNEQFF. CDR3 sequence (DNA): TGCAGCGCTCCCAGCCACCAAAACAATGAGCAGTTCTTC.

Here the CDR3 DNA reads TGTGCCAGCAGTTTTACGGGGGCGCCGGGGACAGATACGCAGTATTTT. Translated, it gives CASSFTGAPGTDTQYF. The rearrangement uses TRBV27 and TRBJ2-3, with D tentatively TRBD1 or TRBD2 (6 bases each). CDR1 is MNHEY, CDR2 SMNVEV, per germline (reference sequence). There are 16 residues in the CDR3. V was pared by 3 bases and J by 3 bases, with 16 bases between.

The CDR3 bases are TGTGCCAGCAATCTAGCGGGAGGGCTTGAGCAGTTCTTC. Residues: CASNLAGGLEQFF. V gene TRBV2 combines with J gene TRBJ2-1; 12 nucleotides align to TRBD2. Per the germline V gene, CDR1 is SNHLY and CDR2 is FYNNEI. This CDR3 comprises 13 residues. Germline trimming cut 7 bases from V and 9 bases from J; bases unmatched to any gene: 4.

The chain links TRBV29-1 to TRBJ2-7; D call uncertain. Germline CDR1 and CDR2: SQVTM and ANQGSEA. The CDR3 extends over 13 amino acids. With 2 bases removed from V and 3 bases from J, the gap between germline ends came to 11 bases. The CDR3 loop is CSVETRKDYEQYF. CDR3 nucleotide sequence: TGCAGCGTTGAAACCAGGAAAGACTACGAGCAGTACTTC.

This chain joins TRBV4-1 and TRBJ2-7; TRBD2 matches at 9 bases. The CDR3 spans 15 residues. The V and J ends lost 2 bases and 1 base, in that order; junction bases with no gene match: 3. Germline V CDR1 and CDR2: MGHRA, YSYEKL. CDR3 in amino acids: CASSQTLAGSYEQYF. CDR3 DNA: TGCGCCAGCAGCCAAACCCTAGCGGGGTCCTACGAGCAGTACTTC.

This clone was seen only a few times. J is TRBJ2-7 and V is TRBV25-1; TRBD1 might be the D (5 bases). Germline V CDR1 and CDR2: MGHDK, SYGVNS. The CDR3 totals 11 residues. V shed 8 bases and J shed 6 bases, with 11 bases lying between them. Here the CDR3 reads CASSQGFEQYF. The CDR3 nucleotides are TGTGCCAGCTCCCAGGGTTTCGAGCAGTACTTC.

The rearrangement links TRBV30 to TRBJ2-1; tentatively, D is TRBD1 (6 bases). V shed 2 bases and J shed 7 bases, with 12 bases lying between them. This CDR3 comprises 13 residues. Germline loops: CDR1 GTSNPN, CDR2 SVGIG (reference sequence). The chain's CDR3 is CAWSIGQTNEQFF. The CDR3 DNA sequence: TGTGCCTGGAGTATCGGACAGACAAATGAGCAGTTCTTC.